A single sample is the source of the 17 T cell receptor beta chains below, sequenced in a study of shared clonotypes between healthy human individuals. The protocol was immunoSEQ multiplex PCR, while the TCRdb copy is restricted to in-frame clones and leaves out a portion. The sample includes around 1.9 million clones, 85% to 95% of them seen just once. Naive CD8 isolation took CD45RO-negative cells positively selected for CCR7 and excluded terminally differentiated effector memory CD45RA+ cells. The sequencing input was naive CD8+ T cells from PBMCs. These receptor sequences come from a man younger than 35 in good health. Some clones in this sample may be carry-over from other donors' samples.

The rearrangement joins TRBV4-2 to TRBJ2-1, with a weak D call TRBD2 (6 bases). The CDR3 length is 16 residues. CDR1 and CDR2 from the germline V gene are LGHNA and YNFKEQ. V lost 1 base to trimming and J lost 0 bases, with 10 bases between them. The CDR3 DNA reads as TGTGCCAGCAGCCAAGGGCGGGGAAGCTCCTACAATGAGCAGTTCTTC. Translation: CASSQGRGSSYNEQFF.

The chain has TRBV7-9 and TRBJ1-1; D might be TRBD1 (6 bases). This CDR3 comprises 14 residues. The germline V gene encodes CDR1 SEHNR and CDR2 FQNEAQ (reference sequence). Trimming took off 6 bases at V and 1 base at J, with 12 bases between the two ends. This CDR3 is CASREDRRNTEAFF. DNA for the CDR3: TGTGCCAGCAGAGAAGACAGGAGGAACACTGAAGCTTTCTTT. Looking up the rest from reference TRBV7-9 and TRBJ1-1 gives the full variable domain: DTGVSQNPRHKITKRGQNVTFRCDPISEHNRLYWYRQTLGQGPEFLTYFQNEAQLEKSRLLSDRFSAERPKGSFSTLEIQRTEQGDSAMYLCASREDRRNTEAFFGQGTRLTVV.

The chain uses TRBV9 and TRBJ2-1; 9 nucleotides align to TRBD1. V was clipped by 3 bases and J by 8 bases; unmatched bases: 3. Per germline, CDR1 SGDLS and CDR2 YYNGEE. There are 13 residues in the CDR3. CDR3 region: CASSGDRVHEQFF. As DNA, the CDR3 is TGTGCCAGCAGCGGGGACAGGGTACATGAGCAGTTCTTC.

CDR3 amino acids: CASSVALQAEETQYF. The DNA of the CDR3 is TGTGCCAGCAGCGTAGCTCTACAGGCAGAAGAGACCCAGTACTTC. V usage is TRBV9 and J usage is TRBJ2-5; perhaps TRBD1 as D (5 bases). The germline gives CDR1 SGDLS, CDR2 YYNGEE. The CDR3 loop spans 15 amino acids. V was shortened by 0 bases and J by 3 bases, with 12 bases between the two germline ends. Complete variable domain (other parts from reference TRBV9 and TRBJ2-5): DSGVTQTPKHLITATGQRVTLRCSPRSGDLSVYWYQQSLDQGLQFLIQYYNGEERAKGNILERFSAQQFPDLHSELNLSSLELGDSALYFCASSVALQAEETQYFGPGTRLLVL.

The chain combines TRBV30 with TRBJ1-5, with D uncertain. V lost 2 bases to trimming and J lost 5 bases, with 10 bases between them. CDR1 is GTSNPN, CDR2 SVGIG, per germline (reference sequence). The CDR3 extends over 13 amino acids. The CDR3 loop is CAWSPFGDQPQHF. The CDR3 region has the DNA TGTGCCTGGAGTCCCTTTGGGGATCAGCCCCAGCATTTT.

The genes are TRBV16 and TRBJ1-5, with D unclear. The CDR3 spans 15 residues. Germline values: CDR1 KGHSY, CDR2 FQNENV. V lost 0 bases, J lost 4 bases, and 10 bases lay in between. The CDR3 DNA sequence: TGTGCCAGCAGCCAATCGGAAAGGCCAAATCAGCCCCAGCATTTT. Protein: CASSQSERPNQPQHF.

The rearrangement joins TRBV19 to TRBJ2-1; D is perhaps TRBD1 or TRBD2 (5 bases each). Germline V gives CDR1 LNHDA, CDR2 SQIVND (reference sequence). CDR3 size: 16 residues. V was clipped by 1 base and J by 9 bases, with 19 bases between them. The CDR3 reads CASSIGGTAGGSEQFF. DNA of the CDR3: TGTGCCAGTAGTATAGGGGGCACGGCGGGCGGCTCTGAGCAGTTCTTC.

This sequence joins TRBV5-6 and TRBJ2-7; 7 nucleotides line up with TRBD1. The CDR3 covers 14 residues. V shed 0 bases and J 3 bases; nucleotides not matched to a gene: 3. Per germline, CDR1 SGHDT and CDR2 YYEEEE. For the CDR3, the DNA is TGTGCCAGCAGCTTGGGGGACAGCCACTACGAGCAGTACTTC. Translating it yields CASSLGDSHYEQYF.

V is TRBV29-1 and J is TRBJ2-4; 9 nucleotides align to TRBD1. CDR3 length equals 14 residues. Per germline, CDR1 SQVTM and CDR2 ANQGSEA. Trimming removed 3 bases from V and 8 bases from J; junction bases left unmatched: 8. Written as DNA, the CDR3 is TGCAGCGTTGAGGGGCGGGACAGGGACGACATTCAGTACTTC. As protein: CSVEGRDRDDIQYF.

The chain joins TRBV5-1 to TRBJ1-5; D perhaps matches TRBD1 (6 bases). Germline V gene lookup returns CDR1 SGHRS and CDR2 YFSETQ. V gave up 2 bases and J gave up 9 bases, with 12 bases separating them. CDR3 length equals 13 residues. DNA of the CDR3: TGCGCCAGCAGCTTCGCAGGGGAACGGCCCCAGCATTTT. Its translation is CASSFAGERPQHF.

The CDR3: CASSFGAGAYEQYF. The DNA for the CDR3 is TGTGCCAGCAGTTTTGGTGCAGGCGCCTACGAGCAGTACTTC. V usage is TRBV28 and J usage is TRBJ2-7, with D unclear. The ends were cut back, 3 bases at V and 2 bases at J, with 11 bases in the middle. In germline, CDR1 is MDHEN, CDR2 SYDVKM. The CDR3 loop spans 14 amino acids.

The chain recombines TRBV5-1 with TRBJ2-7; the D gene could be TRBD1 or TRBD2 (5 bases each). Trimming cost V 4 bases and J 6 bases, with 20 bases left between them. The CDR3 has 15 residues. Germline V gene sequence: CDR1 SGHRS, CDR2 YFSETQ. This CDR3 is CASSALGDGWGEQYF. The CDR3 DNA sequence: TGCGCCAGCAGCGCTCTAGGGGACGGATGGGGCGAGCAGTACTTC.

The gene calls are TRBV27 and TRBJ1-1, with unresolved D. The V end lost 1 base, the J end lost 2 bases, and 11 bases lay between the germline ends. Per the germline V gene, CDR1 is MNHEY and CDR2 is SMNVEV (reference sequence). The CDR3 runs to 15 residues. DNA of the CDR3: TGTGCCAGCAGTTTATTAGGTGCTTTCAACACTGAAGCTTTCTTT. Protein product: CASSLLGAFNTEAFF.

The rearrangement uses TRBV7-3 and TRBJ1-4; 7 positions agree with TRBD1. Trimming removed 5 bases from V and 2 bases from J; junction bases left unmatched: 5. Germline loops: CDR1 SGHTA, CDR2 FQGTGA. This CDR3 region has 15 residues. CDR3 DNA: TGTGCCAGCAGCCCCGGGACAGTCACTAATGAAAAACTGTTTTTT. It is translated as CASSPGTVTNEKLFF.

The CDR3 reads CASSYTGGWDEQYF. CDR3 DNA sequence: TGCGCCAGCAGCTACACAGGGGGGTGGGACGAGCAGTACTTC. V usage is TRBV5-1 and J usage is TRBJ2-7; the match to TRBD1 covers 8 bases. Germline V gives CDR1 SGHRS, CDR2 YFSETQ. The CDR3 runs to 14 residues. V was clipped by 3 bases and J by 5 bases; unmatched bases: 7.

With regard to this clone: Other DNA sequences from this sample encode an identical CDR3 as well. The V and J genes are TRBV27 and TRBJ2-7; weak D call: TRBD2 (6 bases). The length of the CDR3 is 12 residues. The V gene lost 2 bases and the J gene lost 6 bases, with 8 bases spanning the gap. Germline V gene sequence: CDR1 MNHEY, CDR2 SMNVEV (reference sequence). The CDR3 loop reads CASSLAGREQYF. CDR3 in DNA: TGTGCCAGCAGTTTAGCGGGGCGCGAGCAGTACTTC.

In its sample, this clone was seen a few times. This same CDR3 is encoded by further DNA sequences in the sample. The J gene is TRBJ2-7, the V gene TRBV27; 7 nucleotides agree with TRBD2. This CDR3 contains 13 residues. Germline V gene lookup returns CDR1 MNHEY and CDR2 SMNVEV (reference sequence). With 3 bases clipped from V and 1 base from J, the junction kept 0 bases outside the gene matches. In nucleotides, the CDR3 is TGTGCCAGCAGTTTCGGGGGGTCCTACGAGCAGTACTTC. It specifies CASSFGGSYEQYF.